These T cell receptor beta chains were read from a single sample in a study of blood T cell repertoires in COVID-19. Sequenced by immunoSEQ multiplex PCR; TCRdb stores in-frame clones only, minus some. The table records some 300,000 clones, approximately 89% of them present only once. The specimen was PBMCs or T cells enriched from blood (not recorded which). The source is a woman between 50 and 59 years old who had been exposed to COVID-19. Both conserved end residues are part of each CDR3. D genes are given only for firm matches. Clone sizes are given selectively: once, few, many, or a class where the clone is expanded.

V	size	J	D	CDR3
TRBV28	.	TRBJ2-3	TRBD2	CASSFGLAGEITDTQYF
TRBV19	.	TRBJ2-6	.	CASSDRAGAGANVLTF
TRBV2	.	TRBJ2-2	TRBD2	CASRSGTSRTGELFF
TRBV6-5	.	TRBJ1-1	TRBD1	CATTGGSRMNTEAFF
TRBV29-1	.	TRBJ1-1	.	CSVEDPQGVRGTEAFF
TRBV11-2	few	TRBJ2-7	TRBD1	CASSDGTGGGYEQYF
TRBV18	few	TRBJ2-7	TRBD1	CASSPQGAKASYEQYF
TRBV5-1	.	TRBJ2-3	.	CASSLGSLEDTQYF
TRBV28	once	TRBJ1-5	.	CASSLGGTNQPQHF
TRBV5-1	.	TRBJ2-6	TRBD2	CASRTSPGANVLTF
TRBV28	.	TRBJ2-7	TRBD2	CASAFRPGRGEQYF
TRBV28	.	TRBJ1-3	.	CASSLEFGTTSSGNTIYF
TRBV28	few	TRBJ1-1	.	CASSQGTPVAEAFF
TRBV11-1	.	TRBJ2-5	.	CASSLGASETQYF
TRBV7-9	.	TRBJ1-2	.	CASSLGPGGYGYTF
TRBV6-5	.	TRBJ1-1	.	CASSRGGLNTEAFF
TRBV6-5	.	TRBJ1-1	.	CASSYSKHRMNTEAFF
TRBV6-5	.	TRBJ1-2	.	CASSYSNRAPLGYTF
TRBV28	.	TRBJ1-5	.	CASSLLGGTNQPQHF
TRBV11-3	few	TRBJ2-3	TRBD1	CASSLGQGSTDTQYF
TRBV7-9	.	TRBJ2-2	.	CASNHLANGELFF
TRBV5-1	.	TRBJ2-7	TRBD1	CASSRGTGSSYEQYF
TRBV7-9	once	TRBJ2-7	.	CASSSRGPQSSEQYF
TRBV7-9	once	TRBJ2-1	.	CASSLGTGSYNEQFF
TRBV27	.	TRBJ2-7	.	CASSPYAGYEQYF
TRBV6-1	.	TRBJ2-2	.	CASSDLGRARTGELFF
TRBV27	.	TRBJ1-2	TRBD1	CASSPGQGRGYTF
TRBV9	.	TRBJ2-1	TRBD2	CASSGSSGGAFNEQFF
TRBV28	.	TRBJ2-7	.	CASRTKLSEQYF
TRBV3-1/TRBV3-2	.	TRBJ2-1	TRBD2	CASSRLAGYNEQFF
TRBV7-8	.	TRBJ2-7	.	CASSRSRVSQANEQYF
TRBV19	.	TRBJ2-7	.	CASRQTQSYEQYF
TRBV6-5	.	TRBJ2-7	.	CASSSTISYEQYF
TRBV5-8	.	TRBJ1-2	TRBD1	CASSPGQGIGGYTF
TRBV5-4	.	TRBJ2-1	.	CASSLGARGIMDNEQFF
TRBV4-1	.	TRBJ1-2	.	CASSQPHPGGANYGYTF
TRBV19	.	TRBJ1-5	TRBD1	CASSTRTGVGLGQPQHF
TRBV29-1	few	TRBJ1-1	.	CSVEDRQSLNTEAFF
TRBV5-1	.	TRBJ2-2	.	CASSFAIAESLPTGELFF
TRBV6-5	.	TRBJ1-5	.	CASSPTGDQPQHF